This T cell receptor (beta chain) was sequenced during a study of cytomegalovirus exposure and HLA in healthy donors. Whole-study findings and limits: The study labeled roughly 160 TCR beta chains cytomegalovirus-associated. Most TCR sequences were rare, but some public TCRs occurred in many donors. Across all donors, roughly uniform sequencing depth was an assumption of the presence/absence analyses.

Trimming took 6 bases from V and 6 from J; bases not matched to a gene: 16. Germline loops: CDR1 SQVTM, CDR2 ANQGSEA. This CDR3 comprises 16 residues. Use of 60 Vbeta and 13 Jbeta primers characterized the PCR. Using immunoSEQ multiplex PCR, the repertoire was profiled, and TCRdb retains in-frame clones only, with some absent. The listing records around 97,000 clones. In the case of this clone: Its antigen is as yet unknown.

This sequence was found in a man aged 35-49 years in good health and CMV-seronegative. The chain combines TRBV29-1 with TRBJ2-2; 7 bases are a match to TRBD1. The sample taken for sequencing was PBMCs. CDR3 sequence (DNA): TGCAGCGTGGCAGAACCGGGACAGTTGAAGGCCGGGGAGCTGTTTTTT. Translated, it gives CSVAEPGQLKAGELFF.